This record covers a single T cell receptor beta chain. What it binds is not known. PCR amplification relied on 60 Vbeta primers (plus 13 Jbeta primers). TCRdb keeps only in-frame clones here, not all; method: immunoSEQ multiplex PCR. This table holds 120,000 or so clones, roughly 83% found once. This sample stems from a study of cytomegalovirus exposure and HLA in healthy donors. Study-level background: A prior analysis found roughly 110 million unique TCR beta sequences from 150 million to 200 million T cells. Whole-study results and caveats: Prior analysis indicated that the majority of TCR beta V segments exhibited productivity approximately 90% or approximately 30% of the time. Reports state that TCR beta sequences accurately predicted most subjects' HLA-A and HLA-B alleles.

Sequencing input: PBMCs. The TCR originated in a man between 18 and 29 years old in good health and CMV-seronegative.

Written as DNA, the CDR3 is TGCGCCAGCAGCTTGGAATCGGGTAGTGACCTCAAGTACTTC. It translates to CASSLESGSDLKYF. J is TRBJ2-5 and V is TRBV5-1, with D hard to call. The CDR3 is 14 amino acids. Germline V gene sequence: CDR1 SGHRS, CDR2 YFSETQ. V was pared by 0 bases and J by 12 bases, with 18 bases between.